This entry features one T cell receptor (beta chain) sequence. Libraries were prepared by immunoSEQ multiplex PCR; TCRdb keeps only in-frame clonotypes and omits some of them. The profile covers hundreds of thousands of clones, with 95% appearing a single time and roughly 0.021% taken by the ten largest. The data derive from a study of shared T cell receptors in the human thymus. The V and J ends lost 1 base and 4 bases respectively, with 14 bases between them. The CDR3 is made up of 15 amino acids. The germline CDR1 and CDR2 sequences are LNHNV and YYDKDF (reference sequence). Sequencing was done on a sample of thymocytes. This clonotype was sampled from a human donor. The rearrangement links TRBV15 to TRBJ2-7; maybe TRBD2 (7 bases). The CDR3 bases are TGTGCCACCAGCAGAGGGGGGCGGGAGAAGTACGAGCAGTACTTC. Translating gives CATSRGGREKYEQYF.